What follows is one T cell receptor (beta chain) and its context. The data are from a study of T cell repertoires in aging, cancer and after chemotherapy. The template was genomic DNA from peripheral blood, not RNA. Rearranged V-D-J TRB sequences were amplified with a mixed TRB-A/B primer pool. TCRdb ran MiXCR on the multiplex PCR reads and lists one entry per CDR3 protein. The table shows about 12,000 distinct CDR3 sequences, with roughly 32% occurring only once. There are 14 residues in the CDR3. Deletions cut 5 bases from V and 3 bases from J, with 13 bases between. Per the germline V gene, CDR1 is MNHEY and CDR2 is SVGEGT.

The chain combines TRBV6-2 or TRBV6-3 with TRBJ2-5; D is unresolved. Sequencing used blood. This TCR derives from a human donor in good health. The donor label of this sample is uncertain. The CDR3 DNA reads TGTGCCAGCAGTCAGGTTTGGGGAAAAGAGACCCAGTACTTC. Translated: CASSQVWGKETQYF.